Shown below are 21 T cell receptor beta chains from a single sample sequenced in a study of cytomegalovirus exposure and HLA in healthy donors. PCR was performed using 60 Vbeta and 13 Jbeta primers. Sequencing was performed with immunoSEQ multiplex PCR; in TCRdb, only in-frame clones are kept and a portion is missing. The table records about 130,000 clones, more than 8% of them present only once. Material: PBMCs. The source of these receptors is a man between 35 and 55 years old in good health and CMV-seronegative.

There are a few counts of this clone. The chain is built from TRBV7-2 and TRBJ2-2, with 7 bases fitting TRBD1. CDR1 and CDR2 (germline): SGHTA, FQGNSA. The trim removed 4 bases at V and 4 bases at J, leaving 6 bases unmatched. This CDR3 is 15 amino acids long. CDR3 residues: CASSSPGGTTGELFF. The CDR3 DNA is TGTGCCAGCAGCTCCCCAGGGGGTACCACCGGGGAGCTGTTTTTT.

The chain carries TRBV7-2 and TRBJ1-2; no clear D. The CDR3 runs to 13 residues. Between the trimmed V and J ends, which lost 4 bases and 4 bases, there was a span of 10 bases. CDR1 is SGHTA and CDR2 is FQGNSA in the germline V gene. This chain's CDR3 is CASSSSAAYGYTF. CDR3 bases: TGTGCCAGCAGCTCCTCAGCGGCCTATGGCTACACCTTC.

In this sample, this clone turned up a few times. The chain employs TRBV10-2 and TRBJ2-7; 7 bases are shared with TRBD1. CDR3 length: 14 residues. From germline, CDR1 is WSHSY and CDR2 SAAADI. Germline trimming cut 7 bases from V and 3 bases from J; bases unmatched to any gene: 9. DNA of the CDR3: TGCGCCAGCACCTTAGGGGACAGATACTACGAGCAGTACTTC. Translated: CASTLGDRYYEQYF.

This clone was counted between two and nine times. The genes are TRBV15 and TRBJ1-2, with 9 bases matching TRBD1. V gave up 0 bases and J gave up 3 bases; unmatched junction bases: 8. The length of the CDR3 is 17 residues. Looked up from germline, CDR1 is LNHNV and CDR2 is YYDKDF (reference sequence). CDR3 sequence reads: CATSREPQGAGDYGYTF. CDR3 nucleotides: TGTGCCACCAGCAGAGAGCCACAGGGGGCTGGGGACTATGGCTACACCTTC.

The table lists this clone with a few counts. This chain uses TRBV9 with TRBJ2-3; the D gene is possibly TRBD1 (5 bases). The CDR3 has 17 residues. Per the germline V gene, CDR1 is SGDLS and CDR2 is YYNGEE. V dropped 4 bases and J dropped 1 base, with 19 bases sitting between them. The CDR3 nucleotides are TGTGCCAGCAGCAGGGCCCAAGGGGCTGCCCGCACAGATACGCAGTATTTT. Translation: CASSRAQGAARTDTQYF.

This clone was observed a handful of times. The CDR3 nucleotides read TGTGCCACCTCCTTTAGAGACCTAGGTGGCTACACCTTC. Translation gives CATSFRDLGGYTF. The V and J genes are TRBV10-3 and TRBJ1-2; D is ambiguous. CDR1 and CDR2 from the germline V gene are ENHRY and SYGVKD. The V end lost 10 bases, the J end lost 7 bases, and 19 bases lay between the germline ends. This CDR3 has 13 amino acids.

The chain joins TRBV9 to TRBJ2-7; perhaps TRBD2 as D (6 bases). Germline loops: CDR1 SGDLS, CDR2 YYNGEE. Trimming left V 0 bases short and J 1 base short, with 11 bases between. This CDR3 has 15 amino acids. In nucleotides, the CDR3 is TGTGCCAGCAGCGTAGGGGCGGGGATATCCTACGAGCAGTACTTC. Translation: CASSVGAGISYEQYF.

The CDR3 coding sequence is TGTGCCAGCTCACCACCCCTAGCGGGTGTGTACCAAGAGACCCAGTACTTC. Its protein product is CASSPPLAGVYQETQYF. The gene calls are TRBV18 and TRBJ2-5; 8 nucleotides match TRBD2. Unmatched junction bases numbered 6, after V lost 0 bases and J lost 0 bases. The length of the CDR3 is 17 residues. Germline V gives CDR1 KGHSH, CDR2 LQKENI.

This clone was seen a handful of times. V is TRBV6-5 and J is TRBJ1-6, with TRBD1 matching 7 bases. In germline, CDR1 is MNHEY, CDR2 SVGAGI. The CDR3 is made up of 14 amino acids. The junction had 5 bases not matched to a gene; V was cut back by 5 bases and J by 7 bases. The CDR3 nucleotides read TGTGCCAGCAGTGAAGGGACAGAGAATTCACCCCTCCACTTT. It translates to CASSEGTENSPLHF.

This sequence joins TRBV4-2 and TRBJ2-7, with D maybe TRBD1 (6 bases). The ends were cut back, 0 bases at V and 3 bases at J, with 12 bases in the middle. Germline CDR1 and CDR2: LGHNA and YNFKEQ. The CDR3 length is 15 residues. CDR3 DNA sequence: TGTGCCAGCAGCCAAGATGGACAGAAGGACTACGAGCAGTACTTC. It is translated as CASSQDGQKDYEQYF.

This clone was detected a few times. The chain couples TRBV7-2 to TRBJ2-5, with 7 nucleotides matching TRBD2. Germline CDR1 and CDR2: SGHTA and FQGNSA. This CDR3 is built from 16 residues. V lost 5 bases, J lost 5 bases, and 14 bases stayed unmatched. CDR3 nucleotides: TGTGCCAGCAGCCCCGTAAGGGGAGGGGCGGCGGAGACCCAGTACTTC. Amino acids: CASSPVRGGAAETQYF.

This clone was picked up a small number of times. The chain combines TRBV7-2 with TRBJ2-7; D not certain. Per the germline V gene, CDR1 is SGHTA and CDR2 is FQGNSA. V lost 3 bases and J lost 0, with 9 bases in between. The CDR3 is 14 amino acids. CDR3 loop: CASSFTVSSYEQYF. CDR3 nucleotide sequence: TGTGCCAGCAGCTTTACAGTGAGCTCCTACGAGCAGTACTTC.

This clone was observed a handful of times. V is TRBV27 and J is TRBJ1-6, with D possibly TRBD1 on 5 matching bases. The V and J ends lost 5 bases and 2 bases respectively, with 13 bases between them. CDR1 MNHEY and CDR2 SMNVEV come from the germline V gene (reference sequence). The CDR3 consists of 16 residues. The CDR3 region is CASSKGRGTYNSPLHF. In nucleotides, the CDR3 is TGTGCCAGCAGTAAGGGAAGGGGAACCTATAATTCACCCCTCCACTTT.

This clone was counted between two and nine times. The V gene is TRBV18, the J gene TRBJ1-1; TRBD1 is a possible D gene (6 bases). V was pared by 5 bases and J by 1 base, with 8 bases between. Germline lookup yields CDR1 KGHSH and CDR2 LQKENI. The CDR3 length is 13 residues. The CDR3 DNA reads TGTGCCAGCTCAACGGGACAGAACACTGAAGCTTTCTTT. It yields the protein CASSTGQNTEAFF.

The V and J genes are TRBV7-2 and TRBJ1-2, with D hard to call. Germline V gene sequence: CDR1 SGHTA, CDR2 FQGNSA. The CDR3 spans 14 residues. V was clipped by 3 bases and J by 1 base, with 9 bases between them. CDR3 sequence (DNA): TGTGCCAGCAGCTTGGCCGGGGATAACTATGGCTACACCTTC. Translation gives CASSLAGDNYGYTF.

The V and J genes are TRBV7-2 and TRBJ2-2; 8 nucleotides line up with TRBD2. This CDR3 comprises 14 residues. Unmatched junction bases numbered 5, after V lost 7 bases and J lost 4 bases. Germline V lookup: CDR1 SGHTA, CDR2 FQGNSA. CDR3 loop: CASIRGGTTGELFF. In DNA form, the CDR3 reads TGTGCCAGCATCCGGGGGGGCACCACCGGGGAGCTGTTTTTT. The full variable domain, in which reference TRBV7-2 and TRBJ2-2 provide the parts outside the CDR3, is GAGVSQSPSNKVTEKGKDVELRCDPISGHTALYWYRQSLGQGLEFLIYFQGNSAPDKSGLPSDRFSAERTGGSVSTLTIQRTQQEDSAVYLCASIRGGTTGELFFGEGSRLTVL.

This clone was recorded a few times. The chain combines TRBV11-2 with TRBJ1-1, with D uncertain. The germline V gene has CDR1 SGHAT and CDR2 FQNNGV. V lost 4 bases and J 0 bases, leaving 15 bases between the germline ends. This CDR3 region has 16 residues. The CDR3 spells CASSWSSTLMNTEAFF. The CDR3, as DNA: TGTGCCAGCAGCTGGAGTTCAACCTTGATGAACACTGAAGCTTTCTTT.

This clone has only a few counts. One junction end does not reproduce the germline sequence, and a read error may be involved. This chain connects TRBV29-1 to TRBJ2-3, with D possibly matching TRBD2 (5 bases). Germline values: CDR1 SQVTM, CDR2 ANQGSEA. This CDR3 is built from 14 residues. Written as DNA, the CDR3 is TGTAGCGTTGGTTGGACTGGCGGAACAGATACGCAGTATTTT. It encodes CSVGWTGGTDTQYF.

This clone has just a few counts. The J gene is TRBJ2-5, the V gene TRBV11-2, with TRBD2 as a possible D gene (7 bases). In germline, CDR1 is SGHAT, CDR2 FQNNGV. The ends were cut back, 5 bases at V and 5 bases at J, with 24 bases in the middle. The CDR3 spans 17 residues. CDR3 in amino acids: CASSPGGGGQVGETQYF. The CDR3 DNA sequence: TGTGCCAGCAGCCCGGGGGGAGGGGGGCAGGTCGGGGAGACCCAGTACTTC.

The table lists this clone with a few counts. The rearrangement uses TRBV9 and TRBJ1-1, with D possibly TRBD1 on 6 matching bases. CDR1 SGDLS and CDR2 YYNGEE come from the germline V gene. This CDR3 comprises 15 residues. Trimming cost V 0 bases and J 7 bases, with 16 bases left between them. This CDR3 is CASSVDPQGWGEAFF. The CDR3 nucleotides read TGTGCCAGCAGCGTAGACCCACAGGGTTGGGGTGAAGCTTTCTTT.

This clone was counted only a few times. V usage is TRBV6-5 and J usage is TRBJ2-2; possibly TRBD2 for D (5 bases). Trimming removed 10 bases from V and 8 bases from J, with 17 bases in between. This CDR3 contains 13 residues. CDR1 is MNHEY and CDR2 is SVGAGI in the germline V gene. As DNA, the CDR3 is TGTGCCACCCAAGCTGGGGAGAGGGGGGAGCTGTTTTTT. The encoded protein is CATQAGERGELFF.